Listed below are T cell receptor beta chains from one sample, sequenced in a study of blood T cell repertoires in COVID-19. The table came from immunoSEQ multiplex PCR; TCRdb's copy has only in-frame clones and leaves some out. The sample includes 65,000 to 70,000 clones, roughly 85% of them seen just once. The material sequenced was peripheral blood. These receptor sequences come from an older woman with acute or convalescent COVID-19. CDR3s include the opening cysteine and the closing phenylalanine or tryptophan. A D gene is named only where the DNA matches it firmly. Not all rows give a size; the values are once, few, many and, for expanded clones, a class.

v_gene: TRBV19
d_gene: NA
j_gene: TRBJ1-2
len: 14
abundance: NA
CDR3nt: TGTGCCAGTAGTATAATACCAGTTAACTATGGCTACACCTTC
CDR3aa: CASSIIPVNYGYTF

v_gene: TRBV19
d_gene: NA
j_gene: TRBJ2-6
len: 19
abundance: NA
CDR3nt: TGTGCCAGTAGTATATTGTATCGACAGGAATCCGTTTGGGCCAACGTCCTGACTTTC
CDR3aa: CASSILYRQESVWANVLTF

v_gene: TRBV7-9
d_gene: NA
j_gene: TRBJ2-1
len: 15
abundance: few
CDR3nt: TGTGCCAGCAGCACACGACAAGCCTCCTACAATGAGCAGTTCTTC
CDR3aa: CASSTRQASYNEQFF

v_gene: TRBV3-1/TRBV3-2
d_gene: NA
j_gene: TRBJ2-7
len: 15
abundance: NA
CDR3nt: TGTGCCAGCAGCCAAAGAGCGGAACAAACCTACGAGCAGTACTTC
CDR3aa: CASSQRAEQTYEQYF

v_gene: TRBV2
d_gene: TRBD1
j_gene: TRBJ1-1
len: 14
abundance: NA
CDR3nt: TGTGCCAGCAAAGGACAGGGAATGAACACTGAAGCTTTCTTT
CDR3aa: CASKGQGMNTEAFF

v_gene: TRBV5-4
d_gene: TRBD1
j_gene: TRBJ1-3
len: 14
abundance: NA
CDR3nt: TGTGCCAGCAGCCCGGACAGGGCTGGAAACACCATATATTTT
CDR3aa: CASSPDRAGNTIYF

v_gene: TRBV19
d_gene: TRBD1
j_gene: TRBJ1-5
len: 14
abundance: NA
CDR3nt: TGTGCGATTGGGACAGCTTATAGCAATCAGCCCCAGCATTTT
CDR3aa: CAIGTAYSNQPQHF

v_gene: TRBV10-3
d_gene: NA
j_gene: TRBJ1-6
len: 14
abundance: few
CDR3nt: TGTGCCATCAGTGATAGGGGGTATAATTCACCCCTCCACTTT
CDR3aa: CAISDRGYNSPLHF

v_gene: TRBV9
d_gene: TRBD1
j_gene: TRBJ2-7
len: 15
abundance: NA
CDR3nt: TGTGCCAGCAGCGCCCAGGGACAGGGGCTCTTCGAGCAGTACTTC
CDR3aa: CASSAQGQGLFEQYF

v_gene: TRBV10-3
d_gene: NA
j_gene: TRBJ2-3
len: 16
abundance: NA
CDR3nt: TGTGCCATCAGTGAGTCGGGGGGAAGATACACAGATACGCAGTATTTT
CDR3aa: CAISESGGRYTDTQYF

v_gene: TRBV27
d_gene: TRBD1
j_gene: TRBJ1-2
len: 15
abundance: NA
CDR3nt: TGTGCCAGCAGTAAGGACAGGGGGCCTGATGCTGGCTACACCTTC
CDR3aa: CASSKDRGPDAGYTF

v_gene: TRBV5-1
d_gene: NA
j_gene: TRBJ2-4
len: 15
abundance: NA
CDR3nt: TGCGCCAGCATGGTTATTGCGGGAGCCAAAAACATTCAGTACTTC
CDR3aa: CASMVIAGAKNIQYF

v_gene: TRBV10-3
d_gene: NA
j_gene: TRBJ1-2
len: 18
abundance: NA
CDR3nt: TGTGCCATCTCAACAAGGCGGCCAGGGGCCGTCTCCAACTATGGCTACACCTTC
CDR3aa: CAISTRRPGAVSNYGYTF

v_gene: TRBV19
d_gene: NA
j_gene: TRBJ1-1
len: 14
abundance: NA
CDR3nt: TGTGCCAGTAGTAGTTGGGCCATGAACACTGAAGCTTTCTTT
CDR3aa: CASSSWAMNTEAFF

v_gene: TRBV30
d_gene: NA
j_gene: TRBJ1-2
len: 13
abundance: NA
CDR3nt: TGTGCCTGGAGTGTCCTACCGAACTATGGCTACACCTTC
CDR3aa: CAWSVLPNYGYTF

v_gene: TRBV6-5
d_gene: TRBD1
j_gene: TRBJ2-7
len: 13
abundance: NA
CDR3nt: TGTGCCAGCAAAAGGACAGGACCCTACGAGCAGTACTTC
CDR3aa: CASKRTGPYEQYF

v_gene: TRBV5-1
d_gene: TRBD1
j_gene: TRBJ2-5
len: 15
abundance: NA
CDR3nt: TGCGCCAGCAGCTTTCGACAGGGAGATTGGGAGACCCAGTACTTC
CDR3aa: CASSFRQGDWETQYF

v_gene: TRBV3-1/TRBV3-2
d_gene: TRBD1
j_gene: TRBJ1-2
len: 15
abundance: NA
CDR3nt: TGTGCCAGCAGCCAAGGAGGGGGCGCTGGCTATGGCTACACCTTC
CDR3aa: CASSQGGGAGYGYTF

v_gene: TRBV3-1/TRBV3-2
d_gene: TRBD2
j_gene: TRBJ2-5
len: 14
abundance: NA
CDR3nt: TGTGCCAGCAGCCACCGCCGGGAGGGCGCGACCCAGTACTTC
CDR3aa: CASSHRREGATQYF

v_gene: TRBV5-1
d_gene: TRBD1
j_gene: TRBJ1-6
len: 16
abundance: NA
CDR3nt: TGCGCCAGCAGCCAGGGGGGCGGGACAGGTGATTCACCCCTCCACTTT
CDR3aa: CASSQGGGTGDSPLHF

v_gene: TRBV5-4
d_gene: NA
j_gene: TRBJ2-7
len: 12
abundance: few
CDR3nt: TGTGCCAGCAGCTTGGTGGGCGTCGAGCAGTACTTC
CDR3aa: CASSLVGVEQYF

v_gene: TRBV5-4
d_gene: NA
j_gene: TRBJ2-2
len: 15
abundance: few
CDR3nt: TGTGCCAGCAGAGACAGAAACGCGAACACCGGGGAGCTGTTTTTT
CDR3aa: CASRDRNANTGELFF

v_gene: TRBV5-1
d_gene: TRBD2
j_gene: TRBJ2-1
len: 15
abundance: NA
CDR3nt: TGCGCCAGCAGCCCGCTAGCGGGAGCTAACAATGAGCAGTTCTTC
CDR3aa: CASSPLAGANNEQFF

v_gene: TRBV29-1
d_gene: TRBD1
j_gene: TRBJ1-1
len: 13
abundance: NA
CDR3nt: TGCAGCGTTGGACAGGGTATTACGGCTGAAGCTTTCTTT
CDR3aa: CSVGQGITAEAFF

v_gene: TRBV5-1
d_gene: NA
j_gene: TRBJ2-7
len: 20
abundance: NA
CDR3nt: TGCGCCAGCAGCTTGGCCGACTCAACATACAGGGCCCGTTATCCAGGGGAGCAGTACTTC
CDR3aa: CASSLADSTYRARYPGEQYF

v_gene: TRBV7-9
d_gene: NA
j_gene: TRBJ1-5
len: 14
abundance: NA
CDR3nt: TGTGCCAGCAGCCCAAAGGGGGGCAATCAGCCCCAGCATTTT
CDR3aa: CASSPKGGNQPQHF

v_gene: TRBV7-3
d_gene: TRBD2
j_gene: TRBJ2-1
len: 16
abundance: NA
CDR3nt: TGTGCCAGCAGCTTAAATGCGGGAGTGCTCTTCAATGAGCAGTTCTTC
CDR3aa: CASSLNAGVLFNEQFF

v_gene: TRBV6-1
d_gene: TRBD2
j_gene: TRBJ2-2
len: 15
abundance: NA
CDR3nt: TGTGCCAGCAGTGAACTACTAGCGGGGGAGGGGGAGCTGTTTTTT
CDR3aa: CASSELLAGEGELFF

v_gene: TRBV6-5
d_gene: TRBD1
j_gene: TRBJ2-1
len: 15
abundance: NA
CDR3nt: TGTGCCAGCACAGTAGAGGACAGGGTATCATATGAGCAGTTCTTC
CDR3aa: CASTVEDRVSYEQFF

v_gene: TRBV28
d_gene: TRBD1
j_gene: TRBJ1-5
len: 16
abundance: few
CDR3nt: TGTGCCAGCAGCCACGAGACAGGGGACGGCAATCAGCCCCAGCATTTT
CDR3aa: CASSHETGDGNQPQHF

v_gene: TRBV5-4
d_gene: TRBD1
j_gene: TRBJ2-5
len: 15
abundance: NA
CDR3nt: TGTGCCAGCAGCTTGCCAGACAGGGGGCAAGAGACCCAGTACTTC
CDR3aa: CASSLPDRGQETQYF

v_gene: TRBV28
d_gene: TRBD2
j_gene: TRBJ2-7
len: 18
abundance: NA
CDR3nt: TGTGCCAGCAGGGGGGAGGGTTGGTCTAGCGGGGGTTCCTACGAGCAGTACTTC
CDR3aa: CASRGEGWSSGGSYEQYF

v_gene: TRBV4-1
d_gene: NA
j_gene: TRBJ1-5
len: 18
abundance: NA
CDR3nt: TGCGCCAGCAGCCTCCTCCCAACCGGGGTTGGAAGCAATCAGCCCCAGCATTTT
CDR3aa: CASSLLPTGVGSNQPQHF

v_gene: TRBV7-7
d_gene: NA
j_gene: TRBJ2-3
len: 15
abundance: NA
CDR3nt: TGTGCTAGCAGCGCCGGGACTGGAGACACAGATACGCAGTATTTT
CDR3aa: CASSAGTGDTDTQYF

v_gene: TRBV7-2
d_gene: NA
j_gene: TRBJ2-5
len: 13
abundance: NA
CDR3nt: TGTGCCTCAGGGTCGGCCCCCCAAGAGACCCAGTACTTC
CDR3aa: CASGSAPQETQYF

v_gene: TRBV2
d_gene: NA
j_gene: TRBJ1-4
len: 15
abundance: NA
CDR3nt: TGTGCCAGCAGTGAATGGGCTACAACTAATGAAAAACTGTTTTTT
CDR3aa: CASSEWATTNEKLFF

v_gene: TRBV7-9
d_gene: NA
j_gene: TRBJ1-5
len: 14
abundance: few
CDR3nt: TGTGCCAGCAGTCAAGAGGGGGGGAATCAGCCCCAGCATTTT
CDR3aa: CASSQEGGNQPQHF

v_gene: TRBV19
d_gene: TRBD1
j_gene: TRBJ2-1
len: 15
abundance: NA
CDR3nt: TGTGCCAGTAGTACACAGGGGAGCTCCTACAATGAGCAGTTCTTC
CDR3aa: CASSTQGSSYNEQFF

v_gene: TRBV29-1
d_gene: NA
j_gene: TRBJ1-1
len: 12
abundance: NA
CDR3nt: TGCAGCGTTGCACATATGAACACTGAAGCTTTCTTT
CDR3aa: CSVAHMNTEAFF

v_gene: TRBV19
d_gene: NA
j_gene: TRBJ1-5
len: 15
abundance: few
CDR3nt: TGTGCCAGCAAAAGGGGGTCCCATAGCAATCAGCCCCAGCATTTT
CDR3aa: CASKRGSHSNQPQHF

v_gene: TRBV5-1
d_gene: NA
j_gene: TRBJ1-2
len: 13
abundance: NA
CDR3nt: TGCGCCAGCAGCTCCGGTAGTAACTATGGCTACACCTTC
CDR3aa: CASSSGSNYGYTF

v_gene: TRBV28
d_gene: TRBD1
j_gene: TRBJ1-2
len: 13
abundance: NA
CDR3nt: TGTGCCAGTCTGACAGGGACTGGCTATGGCTACACCTTC
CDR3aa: CASLTGTGYGYTF

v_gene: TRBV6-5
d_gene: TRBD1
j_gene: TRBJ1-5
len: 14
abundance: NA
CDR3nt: TGTGCCAGCAGGGGCGGGGACAGGGGTTCATCCCAGCATTTT
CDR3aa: CASRGGDRGSSQHF

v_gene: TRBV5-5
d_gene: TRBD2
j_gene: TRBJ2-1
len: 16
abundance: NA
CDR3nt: TGTGCCAGCAGCTCTTTCGGGACTAGCCTCACCGGAGAGCAGTTCTTC
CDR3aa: CASSSFGTSLTGEQFF

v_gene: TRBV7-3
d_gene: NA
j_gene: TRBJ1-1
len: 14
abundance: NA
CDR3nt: TGTGCCAGCAGCTTAGCGGGGCGGAACACTGAAGCTTTCTTT
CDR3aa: CASSLAGRNTEAFF

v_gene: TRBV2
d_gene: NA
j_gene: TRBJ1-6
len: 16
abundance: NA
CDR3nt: TGTGCCAGCAGGAAAGGGGGGGGCTCCTATAATTCACCCCTCCACTTT
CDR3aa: CASRKGGGSYNSPLHF

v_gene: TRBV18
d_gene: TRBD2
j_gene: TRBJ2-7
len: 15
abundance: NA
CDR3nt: TGTGCCAGCTCACCATCCCTAGCGGGGGCCCACGAGCAGTACTTC
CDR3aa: CASSPSLAGAHEQYF

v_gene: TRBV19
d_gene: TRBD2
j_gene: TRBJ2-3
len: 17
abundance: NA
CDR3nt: TGTGCCAGTAGTATATCCCCCTGGGGTAGCGGGATAGATACGCAGTATTTT
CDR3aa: CASSISPWGSGIDTQYF

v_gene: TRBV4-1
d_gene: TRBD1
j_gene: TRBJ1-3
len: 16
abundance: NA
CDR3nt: TGCGCCAGCAGCCTAGCTGACAGGGCCTCTGGAAACACCATATATTTT
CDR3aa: CASSLADRASGNTIYF

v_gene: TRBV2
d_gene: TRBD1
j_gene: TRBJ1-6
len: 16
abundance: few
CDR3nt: TGTGCCAGCAGTGAATTTGGATACAGGGGACTTTTCACCCTCCACTTT
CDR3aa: CASSEFGYRGLFTLHF

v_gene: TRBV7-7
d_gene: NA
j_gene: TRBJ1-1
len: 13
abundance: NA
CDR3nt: TGTGCTAGCAGCCTGCAACACAACACTGAAGCTTTCTTT
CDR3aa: CASSLQHNTEAFF

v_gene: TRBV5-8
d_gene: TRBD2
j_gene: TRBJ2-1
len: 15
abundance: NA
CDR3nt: TGTGCCAGCAGCTCAGGTAGCGGGACTTTGAATGAGCAGTTCTTC
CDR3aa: CASSSGSGTLNEQFF

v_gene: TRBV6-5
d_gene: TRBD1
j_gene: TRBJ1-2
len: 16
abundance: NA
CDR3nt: TGTGCCAGCAGTTACTCTACCGGGACAGGGGGTAGCGGCTACACCTTC
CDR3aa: CASSYSTGTGGSGYTF

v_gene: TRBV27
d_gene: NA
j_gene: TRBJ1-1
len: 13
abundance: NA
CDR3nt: TGTGCCAGCAGATTGGAGTGGAACACTGAAGCTTTCTTT
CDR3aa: CASRLEWNTEAFF

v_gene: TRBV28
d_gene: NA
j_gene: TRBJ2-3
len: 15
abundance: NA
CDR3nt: TGTGCCAGCAGTTTTCTGGGGCCCCTCGCGGATACGCAGTATTTT
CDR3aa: CASSFLGPLADTQYF

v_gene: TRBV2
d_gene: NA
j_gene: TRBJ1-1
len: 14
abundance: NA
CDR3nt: TGTGCCAGCAGTGACCAGATCCTGAACACTGAAGCTTTCTTT
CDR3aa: CASSDQILNTEAFF

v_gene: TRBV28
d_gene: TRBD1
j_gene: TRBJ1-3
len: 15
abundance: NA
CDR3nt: TGTGCCAGCAGTTTCCCGGGACAGCGAGGAAACACCATATATTTT
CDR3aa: CASSFPGQRGNTIYF

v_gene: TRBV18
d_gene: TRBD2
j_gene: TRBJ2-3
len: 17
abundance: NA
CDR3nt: TGTGCCAGCTCACCATATGGCAGCGGGAGCCGCACAGATACGCAGTATTTT
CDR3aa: CASSPYGSGSRTDTQYF

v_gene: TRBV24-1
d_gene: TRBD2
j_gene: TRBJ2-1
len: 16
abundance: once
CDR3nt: TGTGCCACCAGTGATTTGGGAATTACATCTAGCGGGAGACAGTTCTTC
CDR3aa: CATSDLGITSSGRQFF

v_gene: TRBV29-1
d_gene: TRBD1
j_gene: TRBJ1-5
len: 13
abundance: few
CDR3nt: TGCAGCGTTGAGACAGGGGGCAATCAGCCCCAGCATTTT
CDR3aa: CSVETGGNQPQHF